This T cell receptor (beta chain) was captured in a study of T cells in Graves' hyperthyroidism and ophthalmopathy. General study points: The majority of expanded thyroid clonotypes above 0.001 also appeared in blood.

This clonotype occurred a few times. Its target is unknown. Germline V gives CDR1 SGHRS, CDR2 YFSETQ. This CDR3 contains 13 residues. V gave up 0 bases and J gave up 6 bases, with 7 bases separating them. Amplified TCR beta CDR3 regions came from RNA transcripts. HTBI primers were the set used in a first-round RT-PCR of the TCR CDR3. In TCRdb, the multiplex PCR reads were re-called with MiXCR into one record per CDR3 protein. The sample yields over 300,000 distinct CDR3 sequences, roughly an eighth seen once. The clonotype comes from a woman in her forties with Graves' ophthalmopathy. The source material was blood. The gene calls are TRBV5-1 and TRBJ1-5; D gene ambiguous. CDR3 nucleotides: TGCGCCAGCAGCTTGGTGAGCGGTCAGCCCCAGCATTTT. Protein: CASSLVSGQPQHF.